Below, 22 T cell receptor beta chains from the same sample are listed, as sequenced in a study of radiotherapy plus CTLA-4 blockade in lung cancer. Sequenced by immunoSEQ multiplex PCR; TCRdb stores in-frame clones only, minus some. The table has approximately 28,000 clones, around three quarters seen once. Sequences were derived from peripheral blood, sampled from a patient treated with radiotherapy plus ipilimumab. The receptors come from a human donor with non-small cell lung cancer that progressed on radiotherapy plus ipilimumab.

This clone was counted between two and nine times. The V gene is TRBV2, the J gene TRBJ2-5; weak D call: TRBD2 (5 bases). V was clipped by 4 bases and J by 2 bases, with 14 bases between them. Per the germline V gene, CDR1 is SNHLY and CDR2 is FYNNEI. This CDR3 has 15 amino acids. The CDR3 DNA reads TGTGCCAGCAGTGCAACTCGGGGTAGGCAAGAGACCCAGTACTTC. It is translated as CASSATRGRQETQYF. The entire variable domain, with the rest obtained from reference TRBV2 and TRBJ2-5, is as follows: EPEVTQTPSHQVTQMGQEVILRCVPISNHLYFYWYRQILGQKVEFLVSFYNNEISEKSEIFDDQFSVERPDGSNFTLKIRSTKLEDSAMYFCASSATRGRQETQYFGPGTRLLVL.

The V call is TRBV28, the J call TRBJ2-7; 9 bases are shared with TRBD2. In germline, CDR1 is MDHEN, CDR2 SYDVKM. CDR3 length: 17 residues. J was trimmed by 4 bases and V by 2 bases; bases with no gene match: 12. Written as DNA, the CDR3 is TGTGCCAGCAGTTTAACGGTCTCAGGGCTAGCGGGATACGAGCAGTACTTC. Translated: CASSLTVSGLAGYEQYF.

This rearrangement joins TRBV5-1 to TRBJ2-2, with D possibly TRBD2 on 6 matching bases. Germline loops: CDR1 SGHRS, CDR2 YFSETQ. This CDR3 spans 16 amino acids. The V gene lost 4 bases and the J gene lost 5 bases, with 18 bases spanning the gap. CDR3 loop: CASSEVPGLPTGELFF. CDR3 DNA: TGCGCCAGCAGCGAGGTTCCGGGACTTCCGACCGGGGAGCTGTTTTTT.

The chain uses TRBV9 and TRBJ1-1; D unresolved. Trimming left V 0 bases short and J 1 base short, with 7 bases between. The CDR3 contains 14 residues. Germline CDR1 and CDR2: SGDLS and YYNGEE. The CDR3 sequence is CASSVVRPNTEAFF. The CDR3 DNA is TGTGCCAGCAGCGTAGTCCGGCCGAACACTGAAGCTTTCTTT.

The V and J genes are TRBV13 and TRBJ2-7, with D possibly matching TRBD2 (5 bases). Germline CDR1 and CDR2: PRHDT and FYEKMQ (reference sequence). This CDR3 is built from 17 residues. Trimming pared 4 bases from V and 3 bases from J, leaving 22 bases between. The CDR3: CASSSFGPGSLFYEQYF. The CDR3 DNA reads as TGTGCCAGCAGCTCCTTTGGTCCGGGATCCCTTTTCTACGAGCAGTACTTC.

The CDR3 loop is CASSLYPGGGPGNTIYF. CDR3 DNA sequence: TGTGCCAGCAGTTTGTACCCGGGGGGGGGCCCTGGAAACACCATATATTTT. The rearrangement joins TRBV27 to TRBJ1-3; the D gene is possibly TRBD1 (6 bases). In germline, CDR1 is MNHEY, CDR2 SMNVEV (reference sequence). Deletions cut 3 bases from V and 2 bases from J, with 17 bases between. The CDR3 covers 17 residues.

This clone was detected once. This chain joins TRBV4-3 and TRBJ1-1, with D perhaps TRBD1 (6 bases). Germline lookup yields CDR1 LGHNA and CDR2 YSLEER. The CDR3 sequence is 15 residues long. Between the trimmed V and J ends, which lost 4 bases and 1 base, there was a span of 13 bases. The CDR3 here is CASSPQGGRNTEAFF. The CDR3 DNA sequence: TGCGCCAGCAGCCCACAGGGAGGGAGGAACACTGAAGCTTTCTTT.

This sequence joins TRBV5-4 and TRBJ1-2, with 7 bases lining up with TRBD1. Germline CDR1 and CDR2: SGHNT and YYREEE (reference sequence). J lost 2 bases, V lost 0 bases, and 10 bases had no gene match. The CDR3 covers 17 residues. CDR3 sequence: CASSLAGTVEQNYGYTF. In DNA form, the CDR3 reads TGTGCCAGCAGCTTGGCCGGGACAGTGGAGCAGAACTATGGCTACACCTTC.

The chain has TRBV4-1 and TRBJ2-7; 7 positions agree with TRBD1. The trim removed 0 bases at V and 3 bases at J, leaving 5 bases unmatched. Germline V gives CDR1 MGHRA, CDR2 YSYEKL. The CDR3 contains 15 residues. The CDR3: CASSQEIAGGYEQYF. CDR3 coding DNA: TGCGCCAGCAGCCAAGAAATCGCAGGGGGCTACGAGCAGTACTTC.

The chain uses TRBV5-6 and TRBJ1-1; 8 nucleotides align to TRBD1. Germline V lookup: CDR1 SGHDT, CDR2 YYEEEE. Trimming removed 4 bases from V and 7 bases from J; junction bases left unmatched: 6. The CDR3 totals 13 residues. CDR3 loop: CASSTQGADEAFF. The CDR3 DNA sequence: TGTGCCAGCAGCACTCAGGGGGCCGATGAAGCTTTCTTT. Complete variable domain (other parts from reference TRBV5-6 and TRBJ1-1): DAGVTQSPTHLIKTRGQQVTLRCSPKSGHDTVSWYQQALGQGPQFIFQYYEEEERQRGNFPDRFSGHQFPNYSSELNVNALLLGDSALYLCASSTQGADEAFFGQGTRLTVV.

This chain joins TRBV30 and TRBJ1-5, with 9 bases matching TRBD1. This CDR3 spans 13 amino acids. Trimming took 5 bases from V and 5 from J; bases not matched to a gene: 4. Germline CDR1 is GTSNPN and CDR2 is SVGIG (reference sequence). CDR3 coding DNA: TGTGCCTGGGGGGGACAGGGACATCAGCCCCAGCATTTT. Amino acid sequence: CAWGGQGHQPQHF.

The CDR3: CASSFLRYGYTF. CDR3 sequence (DNA): TGTGCCAGCAGTTTCCTGAGGTATGGCTACACCTTC. The chain couples TRBV28 to TRBJ1-2; D gene unclear. The CDR3 covers 12 residues. CDR1 is MDHEN, CDR2 SYDVKM, per germline. The germline V and J ends were trimmed by 3 bases and 5 bases, with 7 bases remaining between them.

The chain couples TRBV5-1 to TRBJ1-2; the D is unclear. Trimming stripped 3 bases from V and 6 bases from J, with 12 bases between. The germline V gene has CDR1 SGHRS and CDR2 YFSETQ. The CDR3 covers 13 residues. The DNA for the CDR3 is TGCGCCAGCAGCTCTGATCACTATGATGGCTACACCTTC. It translates to CASSSDHYDGYTF.

The V call is TRBV4-1, the J call TRBJ1-2; D might be TRBD1 (5 bases). The length of the CDR3 is 14 residues. The germline gives CDR1 MGHRA, CDR2 YSYEKL. The V gene lost 1 base and the J gene lost 8 bases, with 14 bases spanning the gap. DNA of the CDR3: TGCGCCAGCAGCCAAGTCGGGGGTTCGCCGGGCTACACCTTC. Encoded protein: CASSQVGGSPGYTF.

The chain is built from TRBV12-5 and TRBJ2-2, with 9 bases fitting TRBD1. After removal of 4 bases from V and 5 bases from J, the junction contained 5 bases not matched to a gene. Germline lookup yields CDR1 LGHNT and CDR2 FRNRAP. The CDR3 spans 15 residues. Here the CDR3 DNA reads TGTGCTAGTGGTTCCGGACAGGGGTCAACCGGGGAGCTGTTTTTT. Its protein product is CASGSGQGSTGELFF.

The gene calls are TRBV19 and TRBJ2-5; tentative D call: TRBD2 (6 bases). Germline loops: CDR1 LNHDA, CDR2 SQIVND (reference sequence). The CDR3 runs 14 residues. With 3 bases removed from V and 5 bases from J, the gap between germline ends came to 13 bases. The CDR3 coding sequence is TGTGCCAGTAGTATCGACCGTGGGAGGGAGACCCAGTACTTC. This sequence encodes CASSIDRGRETQYF.

The chain employs TRBV29-1 and TRBJ2-3; no firm D call. Trimming removed 5 bases from V and 5 bases from J, with 8 bases in between. Germline V gene sequence: CDR1 SQVTM, CDR2 ANQGSEA. This CDR3 is built from 11 residues. The CDR3 here is CSVSPQDTQYF. CDR3 DNA sequence: TGCAGCGTTTCCCCTCAAGATACGCAGTATTTT.

This chain connects TRBV11-2 to TRBJ2-5; D not resolved. Germline V gives CDR1 SGHAT, CDR2 FQNNGV. The V end was cut by 7 bases, the J end by 5 bases, with 17 bases between. There are 14 residues in the CDR3. CDR3 loop: CASTPKGPKETQYF. The CDR3 DNA sequence: TGTGCCAGCACCCCTAAGGGTCCGAAGGAGACCCAGTACTTC.

The chain employs TRBV19 and TRBJ1-3; D is uncertain. The CDR3 sequence is 15 residues long. The germline V and J ends were trimmed by 7 bases and 0 bases, with 13 bases remaining between them. Germline CDR1 is LNHDA and CDR2 is SQIVND (reference sequence). This CDR3 is CASTGAADSGNTIYF. As DNA, the CDR3 is TGTGCCAGTACGGGAGCTGCAGACTCTGGAAACACCATATATTTT.

This chain joins TRBV19 and TRBJ1-6; D unclear. CDR1 is LNHDA, CDR2 SQIVND, per germline (reference sequence). CDR3 length: 15 amino acids. V was pared by 5 bases and J by 7 bases, with 15 bases between. The CDR3 DNA reads TGTGCCAGTAGTCCCCAAGTCGTATCGAATTCACCCCTCCACTTT. It encodes CASSPQVVSNSPLHF.

The chain links TRBV15 to TRBJ1-5; no clear D gene. Trimming removed 4 bases from V and 1 base from J, with 11 bases in between. This CDR3 contains 15 residues. Germline lookup yields CDR1 LNHNV and CDR2 YYDKDF (reference sequence). CDR3 DNA: TGTGCCACCAGCAATGGACCTGGGAGCAATCAGCCCCAGCATTTT. This codes for CATSNGPGSNQPQHF.

V is TRBV19 and J is TRBJ1-5, with a weak D call TRBD1 (5 bases). CDR1 and CDR2 from the germline V gene are LNHDA and SQIVND (reference sequence). V was clipped by 3 bases and J by 3 bases, with 12 bases between them. The CDR3 has 15 residues. The CDR3 sequence: CASSIKDRPNQPQHF. The DNA for the CDR3 is TGTGCCAGTAGTATTAAAGACAGACCCAATCAGCCCCAGCATTTT.